The text below deals with one TCR beta chain. The data were obtained in a study of blood T cell repertoires in COVID-19. Across the whole study: Samples came from the United States, Italy and Spain, spanning acute and convalescent COVID-19.

CDR1 and CDR2 from the germline V gene are SGHAT and FQNNGV. With V trimmed by 5 bases and J by 5 bases, 7 bases remained unmatched. There are 14 residues in the CDR3. The assay was immunoSEQ multiplex PCR, and TCRdb's table has in-frame clones only and misses some. The table lists 250,000 to 300,000 clones, 87% of them singletons. Sequenced input: peripheral blood. The clonotype was recovered from a woman aged 45-65 years who had recovered from COVID-19. The V gene is TRBV11-2, the J gene TRBJ2-7, with TRBD1 identical over 9 bases. CDR3 DNA: TGTGCCAGCAGCCCCGGGACAGGGTTCAACGAGCAGTACTTC. Translating gives CASSPGTGFNEQYF.